This T cell receptor beta chain was sequenced in a study of blood T cell repertoires in COVID-19. As for the study in general: Nucleic acid was either cDNA or gDNA, and it came from T cells, B-cell-depleted T cells, or PBMCs.

Per the authors' pipeline: Reference gene primer amplification yielded estimated nucleated cell counts. TCRdb keeps only in-frame clones here, not all; method: immunoSEQ multiplex PCR. That table is the source of V, J and clone size, and D and trimming were worked out from the DNA. The data contain about 250,000 clones, around 86% of them singletons. This study enrolled people aged 18 to 89 from about two dozen US geographic areas. CDR1 is SGHKS and CDR2 is YYEKEE in the germline V gene (reference sequence). This CDR3 has 14 residues. V shed 4 bases and J shed 2 bases, with 12 bases lying between them.

The specimen was PBMCs or T cells enriched from blood (not recorded which). This clonotype was obtained from a man aged 40-49 years who had recovered from COVID-19. The chain employs TRBV5-5 and TRBJ1-1; weak D call: TRBD1 (5 bases). The CDR3 DNA sequence: TGTGCCAGCAGCATACAGGTTACCAACACTGAAGCTTTCTTT. The encoded protein is CASSIQVTNTEAFF.